One T cell receptor (beta chain) is described in this entry. At least ten counts were recorded for this clone. No antigen is known for it. No quality values exist for individual bases; no much larger clone is one base distant. This entry comes from a study of T cells after posttransplantation cyclophosphamide (dated by TCRdb to the mid-2010s). In terms of the full investigation: The study tracked T cell repertoire reconstitution by TRB sequencing after myeloablative bone marrow transplantation using posttransplantation cyclophosphamide as GVHD prophylaxis. Because TRA and TRB clonality were tightly correlated in 9 samples, subsequent TCR analyses were focused on TRB only. TRB sequencing was also done on up to about 3 additional blood samples from 2 to 5.2 years after transplant in 3 patients, and on pretransplant blood from a handful of patients. Public TRB sequences were checked against a database of over 3,500 sequences associated with responses to pathogens, tumor antigens, self-antigens and alloantigens. Blood from all 35 or so PTCy patients with 1-year posttransplant specimens was subjected to TRB sequencing. Samples from under 40 PTCy-treated patients, along with samples from roughly 16 of their related bone marrow donors, underwent antigen receptor sequencing. What the research found in general, with its limitations: Across 35 to 45 patients, TRB clonality was highly associated with recipient CMV seropositivity and CMV reactivation, and diversity in PTCy patients was similar to diversity in CNI/methotrexate controls. Donor-recipient similarity was low at 1-2 months but rose over the first year, and later blood repertoires were often dominated by donor CD8+ memory clones. The TRB repertoires of T cells infiltrating skin or GI tract showed only limited overlap with the TRB repertoires of T cells in blood.

Genomic DNA was the input for TRB sequencing, which was run either with the immunoSEQ assay at survey resolution or with the hsTCRB kit. Regarding the original processing steps: The immunoSEQ software handled initial read processing, and the LymphoSeq R package was used for repertoire analyses. Clonality was calculated as 1 minus normalized Shannon entropy, and the Gini coefficient was also calculated for each TRB dataset. Phenotypes of unsorted samples were inferred by mapping TRB sequences from sorted subsets of the recipient or donor onto unsorted samples of the same recipient. The source is immuneACCESS, and TCRdb retained only in-frame sequences with V and J called. Part of the clones is not carried over; for the studies checked, unresolved V genes explain less than half of this, and the remainder is unexplained. V, J and clone size reflect that table, while D and trimming were determined from the DNA. For this sample, about 41,000 clones are listed, none of them singletons. The ten top clones hold 5.9% of the sample.

Peripheral blood samples were provided by related bone marrow donors on the day of marrow donation. Peripheral blood and bone marrow mononuclear cells were isolated by Ficoll-Hypaque density centrifugation and cryopreserved. CDR1 and CDR2, looked up from the germline V gene (reference sequence), are LNHDA and SQIVND. The CDR3 contains 15 residues, cysteine and phenylalanine counted. CDR3 DNA is the only sequence kept; it has 45 bases, read in frame from the first base. A distance of 20 bases separates the germline ends of V and J, which lose 10 bases and 2 bases respectively. This clonotype was sampled from a man aged 30-40 years in good health and a related stem cell transplant donor. The sequence is built from TRBV19 and TRBJ1-2; possibly the D gene is TRBD1, per 5 matching bases. Sequencing was carried out using PBMCs. CDR3 reads: CATTMFGGENYGYTF. The sequence in DNA is TGTGCCACCACGATGTTCGGAGGGGAAAACTATGGCTACACCTTC. The reference TRBV19 and TRBJ1-2 proteins fill in what lies around the CDR3, so the full variable domain reads DGGITQSPKYLFRKEGQNVTLSCEQNLNHDAMYWYRQDPGQGLRLIYYSQIVNDFQKGDIAEGYSVSREKKESFPLTVTSAQKNPTAFYLCATTMFGGENYGYTFGSGTRLTVV.